These 10 T cell receptor beta chains share one sample of origin, sequenced in a study of cytomegalovirus exposure and HLA in healthy donors. Method: immunoSEQ multiplex PCR; TCRdb's copy keeps in-frame clones and lacks some. The data show 150,000 to 200,000 clones, roughly 90% seen once. Input material: PBMCs. The receptors were gathered from a woman aged 18-29 years in good health and CMV-seronegative.

This clone occurred once. J is TRBJ2-7 and V is TRBV5-1; 8 nucleotides align to TRBD1. The CDR3 covers 14 residues. After removal of 4 bases from V and 6 bases from J, the junction contained 9 bases not matched to a gene. Per germline, CDR1 SGHRS and CDR2 YFSETQ. Written as DNA, the CDR3 is TGCGCCAGCAGCCCAACCGGGACAGGAGGCGAGCAGTACTTC. Translated: CASSPTGTGGEQYF. Looking up the rest from reference TRBV5-1 and TRBJ2-7 gives the full variable domain: KAGVTQTPRYLIKTRGQQVTLSCSPISGHRSVSWYQQTPGQGLQFLFEYFSETQRNKGNFPGRFSGRQFSNSRSEMNVSTLELGDSALYLCASSPTGTGGEQYFGPGTRLTVT.

The chain couples TRBV4-3 to TRBJ2-7, with 8 bases lining up with TRBD1. This CDR3 has 15 residues. Germline V gene lookup returns CDR1 LGHNA and CDR2 YSLEER. Losses at the gene ends were 0 bases for V and 7 bases for J; bases not matched to a gene: 8. Here the CDR3 reads CASSQDRTGMWEQYF. The CDR3 DNA reads as TGCGCCAGCAGCCAAGATCGGACAGGGATGTGGGAGCAGTACTTC.

The chain has TRBV29-1 and TRBJ1-2; D might be TRBD1 (6 bases). Germline V CDR1 and CDR2: SQVTM, ANQGSEA. Between the trimmed V and J ends, which lost 6 bases and 8 bases, there was a span of 16 bases. CDR3 length: 12 amino acids. The CDR3 DNA follows: TGCAGCGTCCAAAGACAGGTGTGGGGCTACACCTTC. Protein sequence: CSVQRQVWGYTF.

This rearrangement joins TRBV5-1 to TRBJ2-7, with 10 positions matching TRBD2. The CDR3 loop spans 15 amino acids. The ends lost 4 bases at V and 2 bases at J; junction bases unmatched: 6. Germline V gives CDR1 SGHRS, CDR2 YFSETQ. DNA of the CDR3: TGCGCCAGCAGCACTAGCGGGGAATATGCCTACGAGCAGTACTTC. This gives the protein CASSTSGEYAYEQYF.

The rearrangement uses TRBV27 and TRBJ1-5; D might be TRBD1 (5 bases). Trimming took off 2 bases at V and 7 bases at J, with 15 bases between the two ends. CDR3 length: 15 amino acids. CDR1 and CDR2 (germline): MNHEY, SMNVEV (reference sequence). The CDR3 DNA reads TGTGCCAGCAGTTTAGGTGACAGAAAAGGACAGCCCCAGCATTTT. Amino acids: CASSLGDRKGQPQHF.

The chain combines TRBV14 with TRBJ2-5; 10 bases are a match to TRBD2. The V gene end was trimmed by 0 bases and the J gene end by 9 bases; junction bases not matched to a gene: 10. Per the germline V gene, CDR1 is SGHDN and CDR2 is FVKESK. CDR3 length: 16 amino acids. Here the CDR3 reads CASSQEGFFSGRSQYF. The DNA for the CDR3 is TGTGCCAGCAGCCAAGAGGGGTTCTTTAGCGGGAGGTCCCAGTACTTC. Full variable domain (outside the CDR3, taken from reference TRBV14 and TRBJ2-5): EAGVTQFPSHSVIEKGQTVTLRCDPISGHDNLYWYRRVMGKEIKFLLHFVKESKQDESGMPNNRFLAERTGGTYSTLKVQPAELEDSGVYFCASSQEGFFSGRSQYFGPGTRLLVL.

The V and J genes are TRBV6-5 and TRBJ1-1; D is possibly TRBD1 (6 bases). Germline values: CDR1 MNHEY, CDR2 SVGAGI. The CDR3 has 13 residues. Trimming stripped 6 bases from V and 4 bases from J, with 12 bases between. The DNA for the CDR3 is TGTGCCAGCAGCAGGGGCAGCGCCACTGAAGCTTTCTTT. Translation: CASSRGSATEAFF.

The chain has TRBV10-3 and TRBJ2-7, with D perhaps matching TRBD2 (5 bases). Germline loops: CDR1 ENHRY, CDR2 SYGVKD. The CDR3 contains 14 residues. The germline V and J ends were trimmed by 11 bases and 3 bases, with 20 bases remaining between them. This CDR3 is CAGSTGTPNYEQYF. The CDR3 DNA sequence: TGTGCCGGGTCGACGGGAACTCCAAACTACGAGCAGTACTTC.

The chain is built from TRBV6-1 and TRBJ1-2; no reliable D call. V lost 6 bases and J lost 4, with 18 bases in between. The length of the CDR3 is 15 residues. CDR1 is MNHNS, CDR2 SASEGT, per germline. The CDR3 region is CASSDVGGFSYGYTF. The CDR3, as DNA: TGTGCCAGCAGCGACGTAGGAGGTTTTAGCTATGGCTACACCTTC.

The chain carries TRBV6-6 and TRBJ1-5; TRBD1 matches 8 bases. Per the germline V gene, CDR1 is MNHNY and CDR2 is SVGAGI (reference sequence). The CDR3 runs 15 residues. V gave up 5 bases and J gave up 0 bases; unmatched junction bases: 3. The chain's CDR3 is CASSTGQGSNQPQHF. The CDR3 nucleotides are TGTGCCAGCAGTACCGGACAGGGTAGCAATCAGCCCCAGCATTTT.